The rows below give T cell receptor beta chains drawn from one sample of a study of T cell responses to AZD1222 COVID-19 vaccine. Produced via immunoSEQ multiplex PCR; TCRdb's table is partial and in-frame only. The sample yields about 150,000 clones, around nine tenths seen once. The sample consisted of peripheral blood, taken on day 0 of AZD1222 vaccination. These receptors were obtained from an adult in good health. Each CDR3 is given with its conserved first and last residue. The D gene is left open where the match is weak. Size values are once, few and many counts, or a class for expanded clones, and some rows have none.

abundance: .; v_gene: TRBV20-1; d_gene: .; j_gene: TRBJ1-2; CDR3nt: TGCAGTGCTAGTGAACCTTATGTTGTTGGCTACACCTTC; CDR3aa: CSASEPYVVGYTF
abundance: .; v_gene: TRBV6-5; d_gene: TRBD1; j_gene: TRBJ2-7; CDR3nt: TGTGCCAGCAGTCGACCGGGACAGGGTTCCTACGAGCAGTACTTC; CDR3aa: CASSRPGQGSYEQYF
abundance: .; v_gene: TRBV4-2; d_gene: .; j_gene: TRBJ1-3; CDR3nt: TGTGCCAGCAGCCAAGATCCCGGGTTTGGGTCTGGAAACACCATATATTTT; CDR3aa: CASSQDPGFGSGNTIYF
abundance: .; v_gene: TRBV7-3; d_gene: TRBD2; j_gene: TRBJ2-2; CDR3nt: TGTGCCAGCAGCTCCCAACTAGCGGGAGGCTCCCCCGGGGAGCTGTTTTTT; CDR3aa: CASSSQLAGGSPGELFF
abundance: .; v_gene: TRBV6-5; d_gene: .; j_gene: TRBJ2-3; CDR3nt: TGTGCCAGCAGTTACTCCGGGGCCAAGGGTACAGATACGCAGTATTTT; CDR3aa: CASSYSGAKGTDTQYF
abundance: .; v_gene: TRBV29-1; d_gene: TRBD1; j_gene: TRBJ1-1; CDR3nt: TGCAGCGTTCAGGGGGGGGCGGGTACTGAAGCTTTCTTT; CDR3aa: CSVQGGAGTEAFF
abundance: .; v_gene: TRBV7-3; d_gene: TRBD1; j_gene: TRBJ1-2; CDR3nt: TGTGCCAGCAGCTTAGACAGGGGCTATGGCTACACCTTC; CDR3aa: CASSLDRGYGYTF
abundance: .; v_gene: TRBV11-2; d_gene: TRBD1; j_gene: TRBJ2-3; CDR3nt: TGTGCCAGCAGCCGACAGGGGAGAACGCAGTATTTT; CDR3aa: CASSRQGRTQYF
abundance: .; v_gene: TRBV2; d_gene: TRBD1; j_gene: TRBJ2-7; CDR3nt: TGTGCCAGCGTAAGGACAGGGTCCTCCTACGAGCAGTACTTC; CDR3aa: CASVRTGSSYEQYF
abundance: .; v_gene: TRBV7-9; d_gene: .; j_gene: TRBJ1-4; CDR3nt: TGTGCCAGCAGCTTAGCGTTGGGAACTAATGAAAAACTGTTTTTT; CDR3aa: CASSLALGTNEKLFF
abundance: .; v_gene: TRBV5-6; d_gene: .; j_gene: TRBJ1-1; CDR3nt: TGTGCCAGCAGCCAAGGGGGGCTGAACACTGAAGCTTTCTTT; CDR3aa: CASSQGGLNTEAFF
abundance: once; v_gene: TRBV18; d_gene: .; j_gene: TRBJ1-5; CDR3nt: TGTGCCAGCTCACCAGTACCCGGAGCTCTTGTGCCCCAGCATTTT; CDR3aa: CASSPVPGALVPQHF
abundance: .; v_gene: TRBV11-3; d_gene: .; j_gene: TRBJ1-1; CDR3nt: TGTGCCAGCAGCTTAAAGGGTTCTATAGAAGCTTTCTTT; CDR3aa: CASSLKGSIEAFF
abundance: .; v_gene: TRBV7-3; d_gene: .; j_gene: TRBJ1-1; CDR3nt: TGTGCCAGCAGCTTAACAGGTTCGAACACTGAAGCTTTCTTT; CDR3aa: CASSLTGSNTEAFF
abundance: .; v_gene: TRBV4-3; d_gene: TRBD1; j_gene: TRBJ2-1; CDR3nt: TGCGCCAGCAGCCATAGGACAGGGCGGATTTACAATGAGCAGTTCTTC; CDR3aa: CASSHRTGRIYNEQFF
abundance: .; v_gene: TRBV24-1; d_gene: TRBD1; j_gene: TRBJ1-2; CDR3nt: TGTGCCACCAGTGATTCACGACAGGGTAACTATGGCTACACCTTC; CDR3aa: CATSDSRQGNYGYTF
abundance: .; v_gene: TRBV11-2; d_gene: TRBD1; j_gene: TRBJ2-7; CDR3nt: TGTGCCAGCAGCCCGAGACAGGGGGGGTACGAGCAGTACTTC; CDR3aa: CASSPRQGGYEQYF
abundance: .; v_gene: TRBV6-1; d_gene: TRBD1; j_gene: TRBJ1-1; CDR3nt: TGTGCCAGCAGTGAATCCGACAGGGTCAACACTGAAGCTTTCTTT; CDR3aa: CASSESDRVNTEAFF
abundance: .; v_gene: TRBV4-3; d_gene: .; j_gene: TRBJ2-1; CDR3nt: TGCGCCAGCAGCCTTTCACTTCGGGATGAGCAGTTCTTC; CDR3aa: CASSLSLRDEQFF
abundance: .; v_gene: TRBV10-3; d_gene: .; j_gene: TRBJ2-5; CDR3nt: TGTGCCATCAGTGAGCATACCTCGGGAGAGACCCAGTACTTC; CDR3aa: CAISEHTSGETQYF
abundance: .; v_gene: TRBV5-1; d_gene: .; j_gene: TRBJ2-1; CDR3nt: TGCGCCAGCAGCCACGACTACAATGAGCAGTTCTTC; CDR3aa: CASSHDYNEQFF
abundance: .; v_gene: TRBV28; d_gene: TRBD2; j_gene: TRBJ2-1; CDR3nt: TGTGCCAGCAGTTTGGACGGGAGGGCCCTCAATGAGCAGTTCTTC; CDR3aa: CASSLDGRALNEQFF
abundance: .; v_gene: TRBV28; d_gene: .; j_gene: TRBJ2-7; CDR3nt: TGTGCCAGCAGTTATAAAAGAACCTCCTACGAGCAGTACTTC; CDR3aa: CASSYKRTSYEQYF
abundance: .; v_gene: TRBV4-1; d_gene: TRBD2; j_gene: TRBJ2-1; CDR3nt: TGCGCCAGCAGCCAAGAGGGGGAGGGATACAATGAGCAGTTCTTC; CDR3aa: CASSQEGEGYNEQFF
abundance: .; v_gene: TRBV6-6; d_gene: TRBD1; j_gene: TRBJ2-1; CDR3nt: TGTGCCAGCAGTAGGGACAGGGTTTTTTCCTACAATGAGCAGTTCTTC; CDR3aa: CASSRDRVFSYNEQFF
abundance: .; v_gene: TRBV3-1/TRBV3-2; d_gene: .; j_gene: TRBJ1-2; CDR3nt: TGTGCCAGCAGCCAAGTTTTTCCGGGGCACTATGGCTACACCTTC; CDR3aa: CASSQVFPGHYGYTF
abundance: .; v_gene: TRBV6-5; d_gene: TRBD1; j_gene: TRBJ1-3; CDR3nt: TGTGCCAGCAGTTATGGGACAGCTGGAAACACCATATATTTT; CDR3aa: CASSYGTAGNTIYF
abundance: .; v_gene: TRBV27; d_gene: .; j_gene: TRBJ2-5; CDR3nt: TGTGCCAGCAGCTTTGGGGGCCAAGAGACCCAGTACTTC; CDR3aa: CASSFGGQETQYF
abundance: .; v_gene: TRBV18; d_gene: .; j_gene: TRBJ1-2; CDR3nt: TGTGCCAGCTCACCAAGACGGCGGGCGGACTATGGCTACACCTTC; CDR3aa: CASSPRRRADYGYTF
abundance: .; v_gene: TRBV7-8; d_gene: .; j_gene: TRBJ1-5; CDR3nt: TGTGCCAGCAGCTTAGCGGAGGGTCAGCCCCAGCATTTT; CDR3aa: CASSLAEGQPQHF
abundance: .; v_gene: TRBV4-3; d_gene: TRBD2; j_gene: TRBJ2-3; CDR3nt: TGCGCCAGCAGCTTTAGCGGGAGGGGTTCTAGCACAGATACGCAGTATTTT; CDR3aa: CASSFSGRGSSTDTQYF
abundance: few; v_gene: TRBV2; d_gene: TRBD1; j_gene: TRBJ1-4; CDR3nt: TGTGCCAGCATGCGACAGGGCCTTAATGAAAAACTGTTTTTT; CDR3aa: CASMRQGLNEKLFF
abundance: .; v_gene: TRBV6-5; d_gene: .; j_gene: TRBJ2-6; CDR3nt: TGTGCCAGCAGTTACACGTGGACCTCTGGGGCCAACGTCCTGACTTTC; CDR3aa: CASSYTWTSGANVLTF
abundance: .; v_gene: TRBV5-6; d_gene: TRBD1; j_gene: TRBJ1-2; CDR3nt: TGTGCCAGCAGCGGGGGAACAGGGGGCTATGGCTACACCTTC; CDR3aa: CASSGGTGGYGYTF
abundance: .; v_gene: TRBV5-1; d_gene: .; j_gene: TRBJ1-2; CDR3nt: TGCGCCAGCAGCTGGCTGATACAGGGAAGCTACACCTTC; CDR3aa: CASSWLIQGSYTF